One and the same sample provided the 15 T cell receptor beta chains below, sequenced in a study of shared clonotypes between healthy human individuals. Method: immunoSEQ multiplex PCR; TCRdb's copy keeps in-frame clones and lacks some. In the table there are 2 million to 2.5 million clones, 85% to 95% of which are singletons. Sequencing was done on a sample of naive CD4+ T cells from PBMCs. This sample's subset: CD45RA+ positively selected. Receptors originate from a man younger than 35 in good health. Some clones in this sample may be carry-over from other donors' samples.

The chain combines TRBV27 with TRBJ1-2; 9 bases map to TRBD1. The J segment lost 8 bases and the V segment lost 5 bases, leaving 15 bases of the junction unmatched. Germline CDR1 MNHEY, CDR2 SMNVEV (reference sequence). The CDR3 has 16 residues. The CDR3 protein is CASSITTGGALGGYTF. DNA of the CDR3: TGTGCCAGCAGTATAACAACAGGGGGCGCGCTGGGGGGCTACACCTTC.

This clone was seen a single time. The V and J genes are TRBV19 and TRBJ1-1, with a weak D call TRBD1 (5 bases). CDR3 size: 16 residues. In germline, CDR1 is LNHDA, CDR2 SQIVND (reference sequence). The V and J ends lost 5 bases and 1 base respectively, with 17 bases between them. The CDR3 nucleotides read TGTGCCAGTAGTCACGTCCCGGGACGGCCGAACACTGAAGCTTTCTTT. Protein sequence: CASSHVPGRPNTEAFF.

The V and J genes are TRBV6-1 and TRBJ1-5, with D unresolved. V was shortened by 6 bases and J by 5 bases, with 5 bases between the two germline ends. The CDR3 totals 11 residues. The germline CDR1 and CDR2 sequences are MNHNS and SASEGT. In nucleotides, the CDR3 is TGTGCCAGCAGGGACGATCAGCCCCAGCATTTT. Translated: CASRDDQPQHF.

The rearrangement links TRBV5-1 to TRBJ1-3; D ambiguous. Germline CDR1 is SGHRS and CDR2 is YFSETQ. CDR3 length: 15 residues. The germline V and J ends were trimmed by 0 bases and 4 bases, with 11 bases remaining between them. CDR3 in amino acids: CASSLESGRGNTIYF. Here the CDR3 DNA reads TGCGCCAGCAGCTTGGAATCTGGGCGCGGAAACACCATATATTTT.

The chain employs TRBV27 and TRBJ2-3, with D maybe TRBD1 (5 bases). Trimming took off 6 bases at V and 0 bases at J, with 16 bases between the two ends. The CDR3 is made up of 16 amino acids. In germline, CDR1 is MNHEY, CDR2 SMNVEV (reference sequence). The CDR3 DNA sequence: TGTGCCAGCAGGGGGCCTAGTCTCCCTAGCACAGATACGCAGTATTTT. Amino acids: CASRGPSLPSTDTQYF.

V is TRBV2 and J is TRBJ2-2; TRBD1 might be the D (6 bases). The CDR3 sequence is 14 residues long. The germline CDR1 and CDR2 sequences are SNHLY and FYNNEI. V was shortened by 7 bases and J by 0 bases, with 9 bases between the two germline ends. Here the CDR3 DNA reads TGTGCCAGCAAAGGACAGTCGAACACCGGGGAGCTGTTTTTT. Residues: CASKGQSNTGELFF.

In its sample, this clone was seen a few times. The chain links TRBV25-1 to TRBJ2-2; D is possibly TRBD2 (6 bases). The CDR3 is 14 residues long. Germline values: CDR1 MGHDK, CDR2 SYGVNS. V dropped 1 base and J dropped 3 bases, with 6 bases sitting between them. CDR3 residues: CASSEWEDTGELFF. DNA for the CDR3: TGTGCCAGCAGTGAATGGGAGGACACCGGGGAGCTGTTTTTT.

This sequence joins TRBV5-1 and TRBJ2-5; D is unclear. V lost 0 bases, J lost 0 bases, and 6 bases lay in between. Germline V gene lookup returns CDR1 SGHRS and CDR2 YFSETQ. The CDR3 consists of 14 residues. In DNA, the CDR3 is TGCGCCAGCAGCTTGGCCGTGTACCAAGAGACCCAGTACTTC. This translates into CASSLAVYQETQYF.

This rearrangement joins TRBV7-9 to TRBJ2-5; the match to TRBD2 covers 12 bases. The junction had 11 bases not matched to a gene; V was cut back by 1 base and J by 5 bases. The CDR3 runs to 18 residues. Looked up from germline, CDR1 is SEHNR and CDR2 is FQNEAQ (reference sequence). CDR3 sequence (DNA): TGTGCCAGCAGCTTAGGGGCGGCTAGCGGGAGGGCGAAGGAGACCCAGTACTTC. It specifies CASSLGAASGRAKETQYF.

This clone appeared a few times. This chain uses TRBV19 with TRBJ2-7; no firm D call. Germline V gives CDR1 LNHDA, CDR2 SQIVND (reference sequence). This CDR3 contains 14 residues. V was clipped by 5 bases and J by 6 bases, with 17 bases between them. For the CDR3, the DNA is TGTGCCAGTAGTCCCGGGCCAATATTGGGCGAGCAGTACTTC. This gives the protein CASSPGPILGEQYF. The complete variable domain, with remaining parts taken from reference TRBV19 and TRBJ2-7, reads DGGITQSPKYLFRKEGQNVTLSCEQNLNHDAMYWYRQDPGQGLRLIYYSQIVNDFQKGDIAEGYSVSREKKESFPLTVTSAQKNPTAFYLCASSPGPILGEQYFGPGTRLTVT.

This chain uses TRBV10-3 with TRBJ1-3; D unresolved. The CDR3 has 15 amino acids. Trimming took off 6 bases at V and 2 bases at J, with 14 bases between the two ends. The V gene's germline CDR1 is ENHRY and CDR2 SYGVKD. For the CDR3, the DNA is TGTGCCATCAGGGAGGGCAGAAAAACTGGAAACACCATATATTTT. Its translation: CAIREGRKTGNTIYF.

The CDR3 is CSVPRSGNTGELFF. Here the CDR3 DNA reads TGCAGCGTCCCGCGGAGCGGGAACACCGGGGAGCTGTTTTTT. This sequence joins TRBV29-1 and TRBJ2-2, with D possibly being TRBD2 (5 bases). V shed 6 bases and J shed 1 base, with 12 bases lying between them. The CDR3 loop spans 14 amino acids. Germline CDR1 is SQVTM and CDR2 is ANQGSEA.

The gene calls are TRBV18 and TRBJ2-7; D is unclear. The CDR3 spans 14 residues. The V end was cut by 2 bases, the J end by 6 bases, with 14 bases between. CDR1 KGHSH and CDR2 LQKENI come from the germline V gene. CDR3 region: CASSPTAGDGEQYF. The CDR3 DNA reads TGTGCCAGCTCACCAACGGCAGGAGATGGCGAGCAGTACTTC.

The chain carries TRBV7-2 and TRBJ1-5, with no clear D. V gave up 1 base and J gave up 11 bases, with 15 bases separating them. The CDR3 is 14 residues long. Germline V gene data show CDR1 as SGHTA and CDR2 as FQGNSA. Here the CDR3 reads CASSLVGSGWAQHF. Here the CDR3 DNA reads TGTGCCAGCAGCTTAGTAGGGTCTGGGTGGGCCCAGCATTTT.

This CDR3 is CASSGTQGLATSTDTQYF. In nucleotides, the CDR3 is TGTGCCAGCAGCGGGACCCAGGGACTAGCGACTAGCACAGATACGCAGTATTTT. J is TRBJ2-3 and V is TRBV5-4, with TRBD2 matching 10 bases. Losses at the gene ends were 4 bases for V and 0 bases for J; bases not matched to a gene: 11. This CDR3 is built from 18 residues. Per germline, CDR1 SGHNT and CDR2 YYREEE (reference sequence). The full variable domain, its missing parts supplied by reference TRBV5-4 and TRBJ2-3, is ETGVTQSPTHLIKTRGQQVTLRCSSQSGHNTVSWYQQALGQGPQFIFQYYREEENGRGNFPPRFSGLQFPNYSSELNVNALELDDSALYLCASSGTQGLATSTDTQYFGPGTRLTVL.